These T cell receptor beta chains were read from a single sample in a study of Siglec-9 on CD8 T cells in melanoma. This table comes from immunoSEQ multiplex PCR, and its TCRdb copy is limited to in-frame clones, with some not included. The repertoire consists of over 30,000 clones, with roughly 80% occurring once and the leading ten covering more than 1.5%. Sequencing input: Siglec-9- CD8+ T cells sorted from blood. These receptors were taken from a human donor in good health. Each CDR3 is given with its conserved first and last residue. The D gene is left open where the match is weak. Rows give clone size only sometimes, using once, few, many, or a class for an expanded clone.

clone size: .
J gene: TRBJ1-6
V gene: TRBV7-9
D gene: TRBD1
CDR3 DNA: TGTGCCAGCAGCGGATGGACAGGGGAATTTGGTCCCTATAATTCACCCCTCCACTTT
CDR3 protein: CASSGWTGEFGPYNSPLHF

clone size: .
J gene: TRBJ1-6
V gene: TRBV9
D gene: .
CDR3 DNA: TGTGCCAGCTCCACGGGTTCTGGGGATTCACCCCTCCACTTT
CDR3 protein: CASSTGSGDSPLHF

clone size: once
J gene: TRBJ1-4
V gene: TRBV11-2
D gene: .
CDR3 DNA: TGTGCCAGCCTGGGCCAGGGTAATGAAAAACTGTTTTTT
CDR3 protein: CASLGQGNEKLFF

clone size: .
J gene: TRBJ1-3
V gene: TRBV19
D gene: .
CDR3 DNA: TGTGCCAGTACCCCCCCGGATGGGGGAAACACCATATATTTT
CDR3 protein: CASTPPDGGNTIYF

clone size: .
J gene: TRBJ2-1
V gene: TRBV25-1
D gene: TRBD2
CDR3 DNA: TGTGCCAGCAGTGACAGCGGGGATCTTTACAATGAGCAGTTCTTC
CDR3 protein: CASSDSGDLYNEQFF

clone size: .
J gene: TRBJ2-3
V gene: TRBV27
D gene: .
CDR3 DNA: TGTGCCAGCAGTTTAAGGAGGGAGCGCACAGATACGCAGTATTTT
CDR3 protein: CASSLRRERTDTQYF

clone size: .
J gene: TRBJ1-2
V gene: TRBV9
D gene: .
CDR3 DNA: TGTGCCAGCAGCATGGGACTGGAAAACTATGGCTACACCTTC
CDR3 protein: CASSMGLENYGYTF

clone size: medium-sized
J gene: TRBJ2-2
V gene: TRBV6-4
D gene: .
CDR3 DNA: TGTGCCAGCAGTGACGGGGACACCGGGGAGCTGTTTTTT
CDR3 protein: CASSDGDTGELFF

clone size: .
J gene: TRBJ2-7
V gene: TRBV7-9
D gene: .
CDR3 DNA: TGTGCCAGCAGCTCCCCCATTGTCCCCTACGAGCAGTACTTC
CDR3 protein: CASSSPIVPYEQYF

clone size: .
J gene: TRBJ2-1
V gene: TRBV11-3
D gene: TRBD2
CDR3 DNA: TGTGCCAGCAGCTGGCCGGGACTAGGAGGCTCTAATGAGCAGTTCTTC
CDR3 protein: CASSWPGLGGSNEQFF

clone size: .
J gene: TRBJ1-1
V gene: TRBV10-2
D gene: .
CDR3 DNA: TGCGCCAGCAGCCCCGACACATTTTTTAACACTGAAGCTTTCTTT
CDR3 protein: CASSPDTFFNTEAFF

clone size: .
J gene: TRBJ2-1
V gene: TRBV7-8
D gene: TRBD1
CDR3 DNA: TGTGCCAGCAGCTGGGGACAGGGAACGGAGAATGAGCAGTTCTTC
CDR3 protein: CASSWGQGTENEQFF

clone size: .
J gene: TRBJ1-1
V gene: TRBV9
D gene: TRBD1
CDR3 DNA: TGTGCCAGCAGCCCCGGCCCAGGACAGGGGAACACTGAAGCTTTCTTT
CDR3 protein: CASSPGPGQGNTEAFF

clone size: .
J gene: TRBJ2-7
V gene: TRBV5-4
D gene: TRBD2
CDR3 DNA: TGTGCCAGCAGCCCCTCTAGCGGAACCTACGAGCAGTACTTC
CDR3 protein: CASSPSSGTYEQYF

clone size: .
J gene: TRBJ2-3
V gene: TRBV6-5
D gene: .
CDR3 DNA: TGTGCCAGCACCTACAGGGAAACAGATACGCAGTATTTT
CDR3 protein: CASTYRETDTQYF

clone size: once
J gene: TRBJ1-5
V gene: TRBV25-1
D gene: TRBD1
CDR3 DNA: TGTGCCAGCAGTCCCGACAGGGGGCACCAGCCCCAGCATTTT
CDR3 protein: CASSPDRGHQPQHF

clone size: .
J gene: TRBJ2-5
V gene: TRBV27
D gene: TRBD2
CDR3 DNA: TGTGCCAGCAGAAGTTGGAGCGGGGGAGAGACCCAGTACTTC
CDR3 protein: CASRSWSGGETQYF

clone size: .
J gene: TRBJ2-1
V gene: TRBV2
D gene: .
CDR3 DNA: TGTGCCAGCAGTCCGTGGACGGAACGACCTTACAATGAGCAGTTCTTC
CDR3 protein: CASSPWTERPYNEQFF

clone size: once
J gene: TRBJ2-7
V gene: TRBV5-1
D gene: TRBD2
CDR3 DNA: TGCGCCAGCAGCTTTTATAGCGGGAGTTACGAGCAGTACTTC
CDR3 protein: CASSFYSGSYEQYF

clone size: .
J gene: TRBJ2-7
V gene: TRBV27
D gene: .
CDR3 DNA: TGTGCCAGCAGTTTTGAGGGCGGTTCGTCCTACGAGCAGTACTTC
CDR3 protein: CASSFEGGSSYEQYF

clone size: .
J gene: TRBJ1-4
V gene: TRBV7-9
D gene: .
CDR3 DNA: TGTGCCAGCAGCTTAACAGGCGCAACTAATGAAAAACTGTTTTTT
CDR3 protein: CASSLTGATNEKLFF

clone size: .
J gene: TRBJ1-1
V gene: TRBV5-4
D gene: TRBD1
CDR3 DNA: TGTGCCAGCAGCTCTATCGACAGGGGCAACACTGAAGCTTTCTTT
CDR3 protein: CASSSIDRGNTEAFF

clone size: .
J gene: TRBJ2-5
V gene: TRBV7-9
D gene: .
CDR3 DNA: TGTGCCAGCACCCCACCCCTACGACAGCAAGAGACCCAGTACTTC
CDR3 protein: CASTPPLRQQETQYF

clone size: once
J gene: TRBJ1-2
V gene: TRBV5-6
D gene: .
CDR3 DNA: TGTGCCAGCTCGAGGGGGGACTATGGCTACACCTTC
CDR3 protein: CASSRGDYGYTF

clone size: .
J gene: TRBJ1-2
V gene: TRBV9
D gene: TRBD1
CDR3 DNA: TGTGCCAGCAGCGCACCCGGACAGGGTCACTATGGCTACACCTTC
CDR3 protein: CASSAPGQGHYGYTF

clone size: .
J gene: TRBJ2-1
V gene: TRBV13
D gene: TRBD2
CDR3 DNA: TGTGCCAGCAGCTATGGACTAGCAGACGACAATGAGCAGTTCTTC
CDR3 protein: CASSYGLADDNEQFF

clone size: .
J gene: TRBJ2-3
V gene: TRBV2
D gene: .
CDR3 DNA: TGTGCCAGCAGTGAAGGTATAGGAGGAGCAGATACGCAGTATTTT
CDR3 protein: CASSEGIGGADTQYF